The clone carrying this T cell receptor (beta chain) was observed once. The antigen is undetermined. The V gene's germline CDR1 is MGHDK and CDR2 SYGVNS. The CDR3 loop spans 15 amino acids. Trimming left V 7 bases short and J 2 bases short, with 18 bases between. Unstimulated Tregs (CD4+CD25+CD127-) and CD4+CD25- non-Tregs were sorted from PBMCs. Sequencing was performed with immunoSEQ multiplex PCR; in TCRdb, only in-frame clones are kept and a portion is missing. This table holds approximately 100,000 clones, approximately 93% found once. These data originate in a study of Tregs in tolerant kidney transplant recipients. For the study at large: Recipients received nonmyeloablative bone marrow transplants from related graft donors, with transient mixed chimerism.

The study, taken as a whole, reports: Activated donor B cell expansion appeared to reveal the most relevant donor-specific TCRbeta repertoire. Validation in larger populations is needed because few patients were studied.

This specimen was CD4+ T cells from blood, taken before the transplant. This sequence joins TRBV25-1 and TRBJ2-7; D might be TRBD2 (6 bases). The TCR comes from a human donor who received a combined kidney and bone marrow transplant. CDR3 bases: TGTGCCAGCAAGCCCGGGCAGGGACTGACCTACGAGCAGTACTTC. Translation: CASKPGQGLTYEQYF.